Below, 9 T cell receptor beta chains from the same sample are listed, as sequenced in a study of cytomegalovirus exposure and HLA in healthy donors. PCR used 60 Vbeta primers and 13 Jbeta primers. TCRdb keeps only in-frame clones here, not all; method: immunoSEQ multiplex PCR. The sample has roughly 100,000 clones, around 76% seen once; the top ten hold roughly 8.2%. The sequenced sample was PBMCs. These receptors originate from a man aged 40-49 years in good health and CMV-seropositive.

This clone is a singleton in its sample. One end of the junction varies from germline; a read error may be responsible. V and J are TRBV9 and TRBJ2-6; 7 nucleotides match TRBD2. The CDR3 runs to 17 residues. The V gene's germline CDR1 is SGDLS and CDR2 YYNGEE. CDR3 DNA sequence: TGTGCCGGGGGGGGGACTGCGTTTAGGTTTGGGGCCAACGGCCTGACTTTC. Its protein product is CAGGGTAFRFGANGLTF.

The CDR3: CASSFRTGGEETQYF. The DNA of the CDR3 is TGTGCCAGCAGCTTCCGAACGGGAGGAGAGGAGACCCAGTACTTC. The chain employs TRBV5-4 and TRBJ2-5; 7 positions match TRBD2. The V gene end was trimmed by 2 bases and the J gene end by 5 bases; junction bases not matched to a gene: 9. The CDR3 is 15 amino acids. CDR1 and CDR2 from the germline V gene are SGHNT and YYREEE (reference sequence).

V gene TRBV27 combines with J gene TRBJ2-3, with 7 bases identical to TRBD2. The germline V gene has CDR1 MNHEY and CDR2 SMNVEV (reference sequence). J lost 5 bases, V lost 9 bases, and 8 bases had no gene match. CDR3 length equals 13 residues. CDR3: CASRGGAEDTQYF. The CDR3 coding sequence is TGTGCCAGTAGGGGAGGGGCGGAAGATACGCAGTATTTT.

The table lists this clone with a few counts. The V and J genes are TRBV2 and TRBJ2-5, with 13 bases identical to TRBD2. Germline V lookup: CDR1 SNHLY, CDR2 FYNNEI. The CDR3 length is 16 residues. The ends lost 5 bases at V and 1 base at J; junction bases unmatched: 4. The chain's CDR3 is CASSTRLAGGQETQYF. In nucleotides, the CDR3 is TGTGCCAGCAGTACCAGACTAGCGGGGGGCCAAGAGACCCAGTACTTC.

The V call is TRBV27, the J call TRBJ2-3; 10 positions match TRBD1. Germline V lookup: CDR1 MNHEY, CDR2 SMNVEV (reference sequence). The CDR3 is made up of 13 amino acids. V trimming: 6 bases; J trimming: 5 bases; junction bases outside the gene matches: 2. The DNA of the CDR3 is TGTGCCAGCAGGACAGGGGGCGGAGATACGCAGTATTTT. This translates into CASRTGGGDTQYF.

For this clone: Germline is not matched at one junction end, which may reflect a read error. This chain joins TRBV7-2 and TRBJ2-4; 8 positions agree with TRBD2. CDR1 SGHTA and CDR2 FQGNSA come from the germline V gene. The CDR3 is 13 residues long. The CDR3 nucleotides are TGTGCCAGCAGCGGACTAGCCAAAAACAGTCAGTACTTC. Protein: CASSGLAKNSQYF.

This clone was picked up one time. The CDR3 protein is CARSLEDSSGSPHQETQYF. The CDR3 DNA reads TGTGCCAGAAGCTTGGAGGACAGTAGCGGGAGCCCCCACCAAGAGACCCAGTACTTC. V is TRBV5-3 and J is TRBJ2-5; 9 positions agree with TRBD2. TRBV5-3 is known as an ORF, though its function is uncertain. This CDR3 has 19 amino acids. J lost 0 bases, V lost 0 bases, and 12 bases had no gene match.

This rearrangement joins TRBV7-9 to TRBJ1-1, with D uncertain. This CDR3 is built from 13 residues. V lost 3 bases and J lost 5, with 10 bases in between. Germline loops: CDR1 SEHNR, CDR2 FQNEAQ (reference sequence). The CDR3 nucleotides read TGTGCCAGCAGCTTTGAGGAATTGACTGAAGCTTTCTTT. This gives the protein CASSFEELTEAFF.

V usage is TRBV7-2 and J usage is TRBJ2-7; no definite D call. Between the trimmed V and J ends, which lost 1 base and 4 bases, there was a span of 14 bases. CDR1 SGHTA and CDR2 FQGNSA come from the germline V gene. This CDR3 has 15 amino acids. CDR3 nucleotide sequence: TGTGCCAGCAGCTTAGGACACTCCCTAATTTACGAGCAGTACTTC. It codes for CASSLGHSLIYEQYF.